Sequencing of this T cell receptor (beta chain) was carried out in a study of regulatory T cells in long-lasting Graves disease. Time point reported: persistent/refractory GD, antithyroid drugs over 5 years with positive TRAb. PBMC-derived RNA was used for the TCR library. This CDR3 contains 16 residues. The germline CDR1 and CDR2 sequences are MGHRA and YSYEKL. V lost 1 base and J lost 4, with 17 bases in between. Through Arm-PCR of CDR3 regions and iRepertoire HTBI primers, TCR beta libraries were built. One entry per CDR3 protein results from TCRdb running MiXCR on the multiplex PCR reads. The sample includes a few hundred thousand distinct CDR3 sequences, 21% of them seen just once.

This sequence was found in a female donor with Graves disease. This chain connects TRBV4-1 to TRBJ2-7; D ambiguous. The sequencing used peripheral blood mononuclear cells (PBMCs), collected when the disease was refractory, from a patient treated with antithyroid drugs. CDR3 DNA sequence: TGCGCCAGCAGCCAAGGAACCATCCTATTTGGGTACGAGCAGTACTTC. Its protein is CASSQGTILFGYEQYF.